This T cell receptor beta chain was sequenced during a study of T cell responses to AZD1222 COVID-19 vaccine. In the case of this clone: What it binds is unknown.

Overall study results and limits: Among vaccine-associated CD4 TCRs, coverage spanned spike, with dominance at 160-218 and 743-854. Sampled repertoires all dated from after the peak T cell response. Females made up more of the donors, who were largely white British, and clonal diversity may have come out too low. Spike-specific TCR breadth rose after two AZD1222 doses, and depth rose as well.

Clones were read by immunoSEQ multiplex PCR, and TCRdb kept only the in-frame ones, dropping some. The sample consists of roughly 120,000 clones, approximately 90% of them appearing once. V dropped 1 base and J dropped 3; count of bases not matched to a gene: 3. The CDR3 is 14 residues long. The V gene's germline CDR1 is SGHAT and CDR2 FQNNGV. This sample comprised peripheral blood, obtained 28 days after the second AZD1222 dose. This sequence originates from an adult who received the AZD1222 COVID-19 vaccine. The chain links TRBV11-2 to TRBJ2-7; the match to TRBD2 covers 7 bases. The CDR3 loop is CASSLGLADYEQYF. The CDR3 DNA reads as TGTGCCAGCAGCTTAGGTCTAGCGGACTACGAGCAGTACTTC.